What follows are 10 T cell receptor beta chains derived from one specimen sequenced in a study of cytomegalovirus exposure and HLA in healthy donors. The PCR had 60 Vbeta and 13 Jbeta primers. The table came from immunoSEQ multiplex PCR; TCRdb's copy has only in-frame clones and leaves some out. This sample contains some 200,000 clones. Specimen: PBMCs. These receptors were collected from a man aged 30-40 years in good health and CMV-seronegative.

The genes are TRBV10-1 and TRBJ1-6; TRBD1 is a possible D gene (6 bases). Trimming cost V 4 bases and J 16 bases, with 14 bases left between them. This CDR3 comprises 12 residues. Germline V CDR1 and CDR2: WNHNN, SYGVQD (reference sequence). DNA of the CDR3: TGCGCCAGCAGTGGGGACAAGGGCCGTCTCCACTTT. Translation gives CASSGDKGRLHF.

The chain carries TRBV4-3 and TRBJ2-6; D is unresolved. The germline V gene encodes CDR1 LGHNA and CDR2 YSLEER. This CDR3 comprises 18 residues. Trimming pared 0 bases from V and 0 bases from J, leaving 12 bases between. The CDR3 nucleotides are TGCGCCAGCAGCCAAGATGAGGCAGCTAGCTCTGGGGCCAACGTCCTGACTTTC. This gives the protein CASSQDEAASSGANVLTF.

The chain has TRBV6-5 and TRBJ2-7; D possibly corresponds to TRBD1 (6 bases). There are 13 residues in the CDR3. With 2 bases removed from V and 6 bases from J, the gap between germline ends came to 11 bases. CDR1 is MNHEY and CDR2 is SVGAGI in the germline V gene. CDR3 sequence (DNA): TGTGCCAGCAGTTACGGGTCAGGGGCCGAGCAGTACTTC. Protein sequence: CASSYGSGAEQYF.

This sequence joins TRBV10-3 and TRBJ1-3; D is undetermined. The germline gives CDR1 ENHRY, CDR2 SYGVKD. V lost 0 bases and J lost 2, with 14 bases in between. CDR3 length: 17 residues. CDR3 DNA: TGTGCCATCAGTGAGTCTAACTCCCGCGGGGCTGGAAACACCATATATTTT. Translated, it gives CAISESNSRGAGNTIYF.

The chain combines TRBV9 with TRBJ1-4, with no clear D. The CDR3 is 15 amino acids. Between the trimmed V and J ends, which lost 3 bases and 0 bases, there was a span of 9 bases. Germline V gene data show CDR1 as SGDLS and CDR2 as YYNGEE. The CDR3 reads CASSDDTSTNEKLFF. For the CDR3, the DNA is TGTGCCAGCAGCGATGACACTTCAACTAATGAAAAACTGTTTTTT.

V usage is TRBV14 and J usage is TRBJ2-7; no firm D call. This CDR3 has 13 residues. From germline, CDR1 is SGHDN and CDR2 FVKESK. Trimming shortened V by 3 bases and J by 0 bases, and 6 bases separated the two germline ends. The CDR3 loop reads CASSQEPSYEQYF. The CDR3 nucleotides are TGTGCCAGCAGCCAGGAGCCCTCCTACGAGCAGTACTTC.

This rearrangement joins TRBV5-1 to TRBJ1-2; 11 bases map to TRBD1. The germline gives CDR1 SGHRS, CDR2 YFSETQ. The junction had 11 bases not matched to a gene; V was cut back by 6 bases and J by 4 bases. The CDR3 sequence is 16 residues long. CDR3 nucleotides: TGCGCCAGCAAAAGCGGGACAGGGGGAACAGGCTATGGCTACACCTTC. Its translation is CASKSGTGGTGYGYTF.

The chain joins TRBV18 to TRBJ2-1; 11 nucleotides align to TRBD1. V dropped 5 bases and J dropped 9; count of bases not matched to a gene: 6. The length of the CDR3 is 14 residues. The germline V gene has CDR1 KGHSH and CDR2 LQKENI. CDR3 residues: CASSFGQGAAEQFF. In nucleotides, the CDR3 is TGTGCCAGCTCATTCGGACAGGGGGCCGCTGAGCAGTTCTTC. The full variable domain, with the rest looked up from reference TRBV18 and TRBJ2-1, is NAGVMQNPRHLVRRRGQEARLRCSPMKGHSHVYWYRQLPEEGLKFMVYLQKENIIDESGMPKERFSAEFPKEGPSILRIQQVVRGDSAAYFCASSFGQGAAEQFFGPGTRLTVL.

V usage is TRBV30 and J usage is TRBJ1-2, with a possible D match to TRBD1 (6 bases). The CDR3 totals 14 residues. CDR1 is GTSNPN and CDR2 is SVGIG in the germline V gene (reference sequence). This CDR3 is CAQRGGALLYGYTF. The CDR3 DNA follows: TGTGCTCAGCGCGGGGGGGCCCTCCTCTATGGCTACACCTTC.

The V and J genes are TRBV29-1 and TRBJ1-1; 8 bases fit TRBD1. In germline, CDR1 is SQVTM, CDR2 ANQGSEA. Trimming took 7 bases from V and 3 from J; bases not matched to a gene: 13. CDR3 length equals 15 residues. As DNA, the CDR3 is TGCAGCGCCGATCCGGTGGCAGGGGGCCACACTGAAGCTTTCTTT. It specifies CSADPVAGGHTEAFF.